This TCR beta chain was captured in a study of neurological immune-mediated disorders. Unsorted libraries came from 2 million PBMCs stored at -80 °C. The cDNA was synthesized by 5'RACE incorporating 10-nucleotide random UMIs. Each CDR3 protein gets one entry after TCRdb re-called the 5' RACE reads with MiXCR. Of 55,000 to 70,000 distinct CDR3 sequences listed, about 4% are singletons. Losses at the gene ends were 3 bases for V and 5 bases for J; bases not matched to a gene: 10. Germline values: CDR1 SGHRS, CDR2 YFSETQ. This CDR3 has 15 amino acids. This clonotype was seen repeatedly, ten times or more.

The sequencing input was PBMCs. The chain carries TRBV5-1 and TRBJ1-1; the match to TRBD1 covers 7 bases. The clonotype comes from a young man with multiple sclerosis. The DNA of the CDR3 is TGCGCCAGCAGCTCCGGGACAGCCCCAGGGACTGAAGCTTTCTTT. It codes for CASSSGTAPGTEAFF.